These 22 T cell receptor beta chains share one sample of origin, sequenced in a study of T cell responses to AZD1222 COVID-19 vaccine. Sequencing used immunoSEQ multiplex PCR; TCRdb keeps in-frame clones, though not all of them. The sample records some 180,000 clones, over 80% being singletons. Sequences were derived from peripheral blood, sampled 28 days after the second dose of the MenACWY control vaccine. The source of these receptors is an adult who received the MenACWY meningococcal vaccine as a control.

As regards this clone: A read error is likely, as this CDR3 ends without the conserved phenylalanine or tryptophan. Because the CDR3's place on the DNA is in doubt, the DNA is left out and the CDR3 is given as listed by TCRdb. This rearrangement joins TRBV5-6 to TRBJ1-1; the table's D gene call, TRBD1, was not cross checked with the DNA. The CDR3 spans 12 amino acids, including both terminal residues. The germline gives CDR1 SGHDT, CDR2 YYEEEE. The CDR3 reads CASSLALNRAAL.

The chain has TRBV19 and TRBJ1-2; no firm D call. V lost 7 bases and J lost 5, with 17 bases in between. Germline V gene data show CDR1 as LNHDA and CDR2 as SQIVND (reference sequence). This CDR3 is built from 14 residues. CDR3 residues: CASMGGGSGYGYTF. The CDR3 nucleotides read TGTGCCAGTATGGGAGGAGGGTCCGGGTATGGCTACACCTTC.

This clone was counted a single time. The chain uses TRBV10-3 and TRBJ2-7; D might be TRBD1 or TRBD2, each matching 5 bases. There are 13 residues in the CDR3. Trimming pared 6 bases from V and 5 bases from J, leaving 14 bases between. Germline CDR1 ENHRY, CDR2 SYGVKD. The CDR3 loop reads CAISVRGEDEQYF. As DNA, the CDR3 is TGTGCCATCAGCGTCCGGGGCGAGGACGAGCAGTACTTC.

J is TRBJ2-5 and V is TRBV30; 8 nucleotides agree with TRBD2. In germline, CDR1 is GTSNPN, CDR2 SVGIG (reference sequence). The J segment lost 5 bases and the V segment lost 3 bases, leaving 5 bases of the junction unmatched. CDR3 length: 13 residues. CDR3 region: CAWSGGAEETQYF. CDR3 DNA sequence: TGTGCCTGGAGCGGGGGGGCCGAGGAGACCCAGTACTTC. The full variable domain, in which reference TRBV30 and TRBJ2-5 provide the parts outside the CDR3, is SQTIHQWPATLVQPVGSPLSLECTVEGTSNPNLYWYRQAAGRGLQLLFYSVGIGQISSEVPQNLSASRPQDRQFILSSKKLLLSDSGFYLCAWSGGAEETQYFGPGTRLLVL.

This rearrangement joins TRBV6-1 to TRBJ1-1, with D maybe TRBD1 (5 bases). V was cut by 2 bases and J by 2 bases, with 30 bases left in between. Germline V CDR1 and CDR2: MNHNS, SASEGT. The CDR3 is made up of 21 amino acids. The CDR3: CASSESADLALKIRGNTEAFF. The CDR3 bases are TGTGCCAGCAGTGAATCGGCAGACCTCGCCTTAAAGATTAGGGGAAACACTGAAGCTTTCTTT.

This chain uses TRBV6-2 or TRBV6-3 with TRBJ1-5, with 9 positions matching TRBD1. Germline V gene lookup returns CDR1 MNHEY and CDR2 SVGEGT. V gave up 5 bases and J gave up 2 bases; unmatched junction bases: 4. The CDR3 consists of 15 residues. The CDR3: CASSKQGAGNQPQHF. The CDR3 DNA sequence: TGTGCCAGCAGTAAACAGGGGGCAGGCAATCAGCCCCAGCATTTT.

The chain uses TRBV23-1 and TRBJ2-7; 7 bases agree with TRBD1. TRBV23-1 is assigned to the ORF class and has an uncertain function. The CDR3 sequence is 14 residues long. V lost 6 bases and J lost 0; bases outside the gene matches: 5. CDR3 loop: CASSFGTASYEQYF. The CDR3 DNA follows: TGCGCCAGCAGCTTCGGGACAGCCTCCTACGAGCAGTACTTC.

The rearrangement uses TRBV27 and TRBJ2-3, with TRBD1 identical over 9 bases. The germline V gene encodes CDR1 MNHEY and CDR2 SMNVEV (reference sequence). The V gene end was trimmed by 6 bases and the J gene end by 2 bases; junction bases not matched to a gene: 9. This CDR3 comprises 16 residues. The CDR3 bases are TGTGCCAGCAGGCTATACCGGGACAGGGCCACAGATACGCAGTATTTT. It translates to CASRLYRDRATDTQYF.

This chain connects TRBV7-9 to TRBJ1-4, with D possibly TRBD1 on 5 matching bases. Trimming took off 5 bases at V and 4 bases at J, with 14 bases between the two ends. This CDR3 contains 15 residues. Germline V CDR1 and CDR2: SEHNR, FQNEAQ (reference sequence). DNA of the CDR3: TGTGCCAGCAGCGTCGGGACGAATAATAATGAAAAACTGTTTTTT. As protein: CASSVGTNNNEKLFF.

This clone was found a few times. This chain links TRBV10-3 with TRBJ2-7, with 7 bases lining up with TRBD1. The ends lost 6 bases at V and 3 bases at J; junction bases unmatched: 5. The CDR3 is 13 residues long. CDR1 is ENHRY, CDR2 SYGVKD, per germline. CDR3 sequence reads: CAIRGQTNYEQYF. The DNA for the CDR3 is TGTGCCATCAGGGGACAGACAAACTACGAGCAGTACTTC.

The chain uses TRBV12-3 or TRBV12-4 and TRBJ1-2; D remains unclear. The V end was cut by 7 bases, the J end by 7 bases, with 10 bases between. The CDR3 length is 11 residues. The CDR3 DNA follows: TGTGCCAGCAATTTGGGAACTGGCTACACCTTC. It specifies CASNLGTGYTF.

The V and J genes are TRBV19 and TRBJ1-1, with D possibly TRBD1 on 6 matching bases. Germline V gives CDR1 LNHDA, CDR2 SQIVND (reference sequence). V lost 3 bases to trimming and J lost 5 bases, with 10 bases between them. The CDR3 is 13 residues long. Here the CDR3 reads CASSISRGTEAFF. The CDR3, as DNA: TGTGCCAGTAGTATCAGCAGGGGAACTGAAGCTTTCTTT.

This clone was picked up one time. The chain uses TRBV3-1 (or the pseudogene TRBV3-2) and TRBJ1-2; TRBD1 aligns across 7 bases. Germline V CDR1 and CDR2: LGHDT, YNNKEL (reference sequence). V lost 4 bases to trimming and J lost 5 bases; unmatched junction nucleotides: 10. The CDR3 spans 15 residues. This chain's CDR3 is CASSPSRQGFYGYTF. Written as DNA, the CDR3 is TGTGCCAGCAGCCCCTCGAGACAGGGCTTTTATGGCTACACCTTC.

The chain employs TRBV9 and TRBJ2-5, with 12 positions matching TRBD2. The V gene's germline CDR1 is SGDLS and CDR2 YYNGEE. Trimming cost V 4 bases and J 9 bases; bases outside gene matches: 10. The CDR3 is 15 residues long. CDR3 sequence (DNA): TGTGCCAGCAGCCCAGGGACTAGCGGGCCCGGGGCCCAGTACTTC. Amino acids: CASSPGTSGPGAQYF. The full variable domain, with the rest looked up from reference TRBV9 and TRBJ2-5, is DSGVTQTPKHLITATGQRVTLRCSPRSGDLSVYWYQQSLDQGLQFLIQYYNGEERAKGNILERFSAQQFPDLHSELNLSSLELGDSALYFCASSPGTSGPGAQYFGPGTRLLVL.

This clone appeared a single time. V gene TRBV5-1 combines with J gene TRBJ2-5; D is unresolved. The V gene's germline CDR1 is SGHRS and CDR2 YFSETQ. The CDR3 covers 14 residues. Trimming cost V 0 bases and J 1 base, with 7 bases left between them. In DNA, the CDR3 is TGCGCCAGCAGCTTGGGAGGTACCCAAGAGACCCAGTACTTC. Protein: CASSLGGTQETQYF.

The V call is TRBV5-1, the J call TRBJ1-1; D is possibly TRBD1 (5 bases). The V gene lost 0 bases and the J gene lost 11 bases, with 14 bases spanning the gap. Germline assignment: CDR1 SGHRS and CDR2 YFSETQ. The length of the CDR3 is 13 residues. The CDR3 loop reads CASSLAGTSDAFF. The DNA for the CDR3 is TGCGCCAGCAGCTTGGCCGGGACTTCGGACGCTTTCTTT.

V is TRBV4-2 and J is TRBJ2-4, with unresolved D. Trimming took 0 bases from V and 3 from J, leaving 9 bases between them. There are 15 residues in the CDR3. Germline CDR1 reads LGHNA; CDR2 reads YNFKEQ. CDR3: CASSQESEGKNIQYF. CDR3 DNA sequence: TGTGCCAGCAGCCAAGAGTCAGAAGGCAAAAACATTCAGTACTTC.

The CDR3 coding sequence is TGTGCCAGCAGCCGTGGGACAGATCAAGAGACCCAGTACTTC. Its protein product is CASSRGTDQETQYF. The V gene is TRBV5-4, the J gene TRBJ2-5; 7 nucleotides match TRBD1. Per germline, CDR1 SGHNT and CDR2 YYREEE (reference sequence). The CDR3 is made up of 14 amino acids. Trimming removed 4 bases from V and 2 bases from J; junction bases left unmatched: 5.

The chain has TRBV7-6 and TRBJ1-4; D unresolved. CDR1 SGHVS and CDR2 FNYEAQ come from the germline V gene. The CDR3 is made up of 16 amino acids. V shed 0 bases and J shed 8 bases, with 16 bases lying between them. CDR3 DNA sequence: TGTGCCAGCAGCTTAGCCCTTGGGAGGGCCGGAGAAAAACTGTTTTTT. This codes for CASSLALGRAGEKLFF. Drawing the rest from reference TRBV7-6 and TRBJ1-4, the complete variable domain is GAGVSQSPRYKVTKRGQDVALRCDPISGHVSLYWYRQALGQGPEFLTYFNYEAQQDKSGLPNDRFSAERPEGSISTLTIQRTEQRDSAMYRCASSLALGRAGEKLFFGSGTQLSVL.

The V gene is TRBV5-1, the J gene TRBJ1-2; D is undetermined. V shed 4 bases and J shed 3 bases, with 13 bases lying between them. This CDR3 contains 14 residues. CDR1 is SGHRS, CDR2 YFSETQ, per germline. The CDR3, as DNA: TGCGCCAGCAGCCCGGGAGCAGATTACTATGGCTACACCTTC. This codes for CASSPGADYYGYTF.

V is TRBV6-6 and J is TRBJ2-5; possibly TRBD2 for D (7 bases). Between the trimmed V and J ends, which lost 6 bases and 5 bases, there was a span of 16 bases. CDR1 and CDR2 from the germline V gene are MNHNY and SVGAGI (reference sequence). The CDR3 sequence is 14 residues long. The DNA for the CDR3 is TGTGCCAGCAGAATGGGAGGGGGTGGGGAGACCCAGTACTTC. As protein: CASRMGGGGETQYF.

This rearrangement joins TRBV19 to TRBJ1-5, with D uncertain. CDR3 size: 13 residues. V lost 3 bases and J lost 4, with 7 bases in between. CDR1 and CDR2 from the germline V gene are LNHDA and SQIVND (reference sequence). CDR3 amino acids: CASSIGRNQPQHF. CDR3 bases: TGTGCCAGTAGTATCGGACGGAATCAGCCCCAGCATTTT.